The rows below give T cell receptor beta chains drawn from one sample of a study of molecular identifiers for immune sequencing clone quantification. TCRdb reanalysed the PCR reads using MiXCR and keeps one entry per CDR3 protein. The top ten hold 0.75% to 0.95% of the sample, which has about 640,000 distinct CDR3 sequences, less than 20% seen once. Input material: naive CD8+ T cells from blood, with Jurkat cell RNA spiked in. All receptors come from a human donor in good health. Some libraries in this study had Jurkat cell RNA spiked in. The CDR3 runs from the conserved cysteine through the conserved F or W. The D gene is left open where the match is weak. The size of a clone is reported for some rows only, either as once, few or many, or as a class for expanded clones.

clone_size,v_call,j_call,d_call,cdr3_nt,cdr3_aa
few,TRBV4-3,TRBJ2-3,NA,TGCGCCAGCAGCCAAGCAGGCCGCGGCCTTACGGATACGCAGTATTTT,CASSQAGRGLTDTQYF
NA,TRBV3-1,TRBJ2-3,TRBD2,TGTGCCAGCAGCCAGGACGCACTAGCGGGGGGCGATACGCAGTATTTT,CASSQDALAGGDTQYF
many,TRBV29-1,TRBJ2-4,NA,TGCAGCGTCCCAGGGGGAGGCGAGGATCAGTACTTC,CSVPGGGEDQYF
many,TRBV5-1,TRBJ1-6,NA,TGCGCCAGCAGCTGGATTACCCTTCAAGATTCACCCCTCCACTTT,CASSWITLQDSPLHF
few,TRBV5-1,TRBJ2-7,TRBD2,TGCGCCAGCAGCTTTGGACTAGCGGGAGGTACCTACGAGCAGTACTTC,CASSFGLAGGTYEQYF
many,TRBV20-1,TRBJ2-7,NA,TGCAGTGCATGGCCGGGCTTTCGGCACGAGCAGTACTTC,CSAWPGFRHEQYF
many,TRBV21-1,TRBJ2-4,NA,TGTGCCAGCAGCCCTGATGCGGGACAGGGTACCAAAAACATTCAGTACTTC,CASSPDAGQGTKNIQYF
NA,TRBV7-8,TRBJ2-1,TRBD1,TGTGCCAGCAGGAGAAGCAGGGGGCGTTACAATGAGCAGTTCTTC,CASRRSRGRYNEQFF
few,TRBV12-3/TRBV12-4,TRBJ1-2,NA,TGTGCCAGCAGTCCGGATGAATACGGACAGACGGAACAGTTGGGCTACACCTTC,CASSPDEYGQTEQLGYTF
few,TRBV19,TRBJ2-2,NA,TGTGCCAGTAGTTCCTTTAGCCCGGCAACCCCCGGGGAGCTGTTTTTT,CASSSFSPATPGELFF
NA,TRBV27,TRBJ1-1,NA,TGTGCCAGCAGTATGCAACAGGTTTCTGAAGCTTTCTTT,CASSMQQVSEAFF
many,TRBV27,TRBJ2-2,NA,TGTGCCAGCAGTCCTAAAACCGGGGAGCTGTTTTTT,CASSPKTGELFF
many,TRBV29-1,TRBJ1-1,TRBD1,TGCAGCGTGTGGACAGGTCGGCCTGAAGCTTTCTTT,CSVWTGRPEAFF
many,TRBV5-6,TRBJ2-7,NA,TGTGCCAGCAGCTTGGGGCAGGACCCCGGCTCCTACGAGCAGTACTTC,CASSLGQDPGSYEQYF
few,TRBV6-5,TRBJ2-2,TRBD2,TGTGCCAGCAGTTACTTAGCGGGGCCCAACACCGGGGAGCTGTTTTTT,CASSYLAGPNTGELFF
few,TRBV24-1,TRBJ2-5,TRBD2,TGTGCCACCAGTGATTCTAGCGGGGGACCTCCCGAGACCCAGTACTTC,CATSDSSGGPPETQYF
few,TRBV7-9,TRBJ2-7,NA,TGTGCCAGCAGCCAGATGCAGTATCCGTCCTACGAGCAATACTTC,CASSQMQYPSYEQYF
NA,TRBV9,TRBJ2-2,TRBD2,TGTGCCAGCAGCCCATTGGGGACTAGCGGGATGGGCGGGGAGCTGTTTTTT,CASSPLGTSGMGGELFF
many,TRBV6-6,TRBJ2-7,TRBD1,TGTGCCAGCAGTAACCTGGACAGGGGGCCGGAGGAGCAGTACTTC,CASSNLDRGPEEQYF
many,TRBV4-2,TRBJ2-7,TRBD2,TGTGCCAGCAGCCCAGGGACTAGCGTCTACGAGCAGTACTTC,CASSPGTSVYEQYF
many,TRBV6-2/TRBV6-3,TRBJ1-5,NA,TGTGCCAGCAGTTACTCCCGAGTTCATCAGCCCCAGCATTTT,CASSYSRVHQPQHF
NA,TRBV6-1,TRBJ2-7,NA,TGTGCCAGCCCACAAATAAGACAAGATTACGAGCAGTACTTC,CASPQIRQDYEQYF
many,TRBV12-3/TRBV12-4,TRBJ1-6,NA,TGTGCCAGCAGTTTCGGCAGGGTTTATTCACCCCTCCACTTT,CASSFGRVYSPLHF
few,TRBV5-1,TRBJ2-7,NA,TGCGCCAGCAGCCACGAGATCAGCTACGAGCAGTACTTC,CASSHEISYEQYF
few,TRBV27,TRBJ2-7,TRBD2,TGTGCCAGCAGTCGGACTAGCGTCTACGAGCAGTACTTC,CASSRTSVYEQYF
NA,TRBV19,TRBJ1-1,NA,TGTGCCAGTAGTATAGGACACACTGAAGCTTTCTTT,CASSIGHTEAFF
many,TRBV9,TRBJ2-3,TRBD2,TGTGCCAGCAGCGAGGCCGGGACTAGGGACACAGATACGCAGTATTTT,CASSEAGTRDTDTQYF
NA,TRBV25-1,TRBJ2-7,TRBD1,TGTGCCAGCAGTGAATTGGCCACCCTGGGGACAGTCCCCTACGAGCAGTACTTC,CASSELATLGTVPYEQYF
many,TRBV6-5,TRBJ1-1,NA,TGTGCCAGCAGCCAATGGACGGCCCCTAACATGAACACTGAAGCTTTCTTT,CASSQWTAPNMNTEAFF
many,TRBV30,TRBJ2-5,TRBD2,TGTGCCTGGAGTGTACGGCCGGGACTAGCGATTCAAGAGACCCAGTACTTC,CAWSVRPGLAIQETQYF
NA,TRBV9,TRBJ2-1,NA,TGTGCCAGCAGCGGTGGCGGGGAGTCCCCCAATGAGCAGTTCTTC,CASSGGGESPNEQFF
many,TRBV4-2,TRBJ2-7,NA,TGTGCCAGCAGCCAAGTTACCTCCTACGAGCAGTACTTC,CASSQVTSYEQYF
NA,TRBV2,TRBJ2-7,TRBD1,TGTGCCAGCAGGGCCGGGACAGGGGGCCTCTCTGGTTACGAGCAGTACTTC,CASRAGTGGLSGYEQYF
few,TRBV7-9,TRBJ1-2,NA,TGTGCCAGCGGCTTCACCGCCGATATCTATGGCTACACCTTC,CASGFTADIYGYTF
many,TRBV6-6,TRBJ2-1,TRBD2,TGTGCCAGCAGGGTACTAGCGGTAGAGGGGAATGAGCAGTTCTTC,CASRVLAVEGNEQFF
many,TRBV7-9,TRBJ2-1,TRBD2,TGTGCCAGCAGCCCAAAGGAGCGGGAGGGCCCTTACAATGAGCAGTTCTTC,CASSPKEREGPYNEQFF
many,TRBV19,TRBJ2-7,TRBD2,TGTGCCAGTAGCCAAGGACTAGCGGGGTTGACATCCTACGAGCAGTACTTC,CASSQGLAGLTSYEQYF
many,TRBV6-1,TRBJ2-7,NA,TGTGCCAGCAGTGAAGCGAATCGGAGGGCGGGGTACGAGCAGTACTTC,CASSEANRRAGYEQYF
many,TRBV6-2/TRBV6-3,TRBJ1-1,NA,TGTGCCAGCAGTTACGCAATGAACACTGAAGCTTTCTTT,CASSYAMNTEAFF
many,TRBV5-1,TRBJ1-1,NA,TGCGCCAGCAGCTTGGCCCCAGGGGATACTGAAGCTTTCTTT,CASSLAPGDTEAFF
NA,TRBV4-3,TRBJ1-1,NA,TGCGCCAGCGGCCAAACCTCATTTCCAGACACTGAAGCTTTCTTT,CASGQTSFPDTEAFF
NA,TRBV7-9,TRBJ1-1,TRBD1,TGTGCCGGCAGCTTGTCGACAGGGATGAACACTGAAGCTTTCTTT,CAGSLSTGMNTEAFF
NA,TRBV6-5,TRBJ1-5,NA,TGTGCCAGCAGTTACTCGGCAGCATATAGCAATCAGCCCCAGCATTTT,CASSYSAAYSNQPQHF
few,TRBV19,TRBJ2-1,TRBD2,TGTGCCAGTAGTATGTTGTCTAGCGGGGGGGCCTACAATGAGCAGTTCTTC,CASSMLSSGGAYNEQFF
NA,TRBV13,TRBJ2-3,NA,TGTGCCAGCAGCTTCGGTACAGGGAGGTATTTT,CASSFGTGRYF
NA,TRBV4-1,TRBJ2-2,NA,TGCGCCAGCAGCCAAATGATGACTGGCCGCGGGGAGCTGTTTTTT,CASSQMMTGRGELFF